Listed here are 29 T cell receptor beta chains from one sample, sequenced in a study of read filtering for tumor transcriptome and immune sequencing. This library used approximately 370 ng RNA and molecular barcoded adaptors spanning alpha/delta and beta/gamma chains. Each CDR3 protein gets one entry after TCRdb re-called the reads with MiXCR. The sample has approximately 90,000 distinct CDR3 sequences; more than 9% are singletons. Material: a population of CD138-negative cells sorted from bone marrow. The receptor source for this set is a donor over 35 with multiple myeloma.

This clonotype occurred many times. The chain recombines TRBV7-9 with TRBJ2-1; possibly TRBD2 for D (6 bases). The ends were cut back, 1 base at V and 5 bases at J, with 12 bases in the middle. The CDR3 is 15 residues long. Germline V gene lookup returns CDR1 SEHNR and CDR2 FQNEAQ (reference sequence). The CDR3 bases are TGTGCCAGCAGCTTAGGACAGCGGGCAAACAATGAGCAGTTCTTC. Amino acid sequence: CASSLGQRANNEQFF.

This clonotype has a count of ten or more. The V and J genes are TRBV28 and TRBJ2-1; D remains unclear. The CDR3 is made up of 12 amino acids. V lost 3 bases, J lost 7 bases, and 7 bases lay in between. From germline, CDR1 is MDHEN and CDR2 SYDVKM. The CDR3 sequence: CASSFLVNEQFF. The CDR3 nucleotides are TGTGCCAGCAGTTTCCTGGTAAATGAGCAGTTCTTC. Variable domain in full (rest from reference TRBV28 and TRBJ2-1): DVKVTQSSRYLVKRTGEKVFLECVQDMDHENMFWYRQDPGLGLRLIYFSYDVKMKEKGDIPEGYSVSREKKERFSLILESASTNQTSMYLCASSFLVNEQFFGPGTRLTVL.

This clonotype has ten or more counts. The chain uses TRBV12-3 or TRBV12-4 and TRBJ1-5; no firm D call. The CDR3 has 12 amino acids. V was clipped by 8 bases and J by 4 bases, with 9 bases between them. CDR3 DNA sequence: TGTGCCAGCGGGCCCGGAAATCAGCCCCAGCATTTT. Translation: CASGPGNQPQHF.

CDR3 residues: CASSRVAEAFF. In DNA, the CDR3 is TGTGCCAGCAGCAGAGTAGCGGAAGCTTTCTTT. The chain couples TRBV7-9 to TRBJ1-1; D remains unclear. The germline V and J ends were trimmed by 5 bases and 8 bases, with 9 bases remaining between them. The CDR3 sequence is 11 residues long. The germline V gene encodes CDR1 SEHNR and CDR2 FQNEAQ (reference sequence). Drawing the rest from reference TRBV7-9 and TRBJ1-1, the complete variable domain is DTGVSQNPRHKITKRGQNVTFRCDPISEHNRLYWYRQTLGQGPEFLTYFQNEAQLEKSRLLSDRFSAERPKGSFSTLEIQRTEQGDSAMYLCASSRVAEAFFGQGTRLTVV.

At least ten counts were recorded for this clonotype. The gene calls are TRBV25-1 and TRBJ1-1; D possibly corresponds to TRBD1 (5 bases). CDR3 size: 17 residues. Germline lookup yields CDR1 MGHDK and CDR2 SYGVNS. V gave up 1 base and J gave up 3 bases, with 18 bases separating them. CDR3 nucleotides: TGTGCCAGCAGTGAATGGGGGAGGGGCCCCCTGGACACTGAAGCTTTCTTT. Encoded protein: CASSEWGRGPLDTEAFF.

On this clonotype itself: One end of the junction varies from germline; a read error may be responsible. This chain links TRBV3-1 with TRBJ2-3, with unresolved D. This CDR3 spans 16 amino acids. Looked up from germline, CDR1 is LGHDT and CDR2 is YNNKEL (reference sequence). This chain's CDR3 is CVSSLNTRASTDTQYF. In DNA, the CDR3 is TGTGTCAGCAGCCTTAACACCCGAGCTAGCACAGATACGCAGTATTTT.

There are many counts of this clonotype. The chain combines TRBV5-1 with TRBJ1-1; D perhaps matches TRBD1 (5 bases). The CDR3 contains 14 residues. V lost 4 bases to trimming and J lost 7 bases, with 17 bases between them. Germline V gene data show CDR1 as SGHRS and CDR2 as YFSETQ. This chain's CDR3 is CASSPQSGADEAFF. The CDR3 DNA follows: TGCGCCAGCAGCCCCCAGTCCGGGGCCGATGAAGCTTTCTTT.

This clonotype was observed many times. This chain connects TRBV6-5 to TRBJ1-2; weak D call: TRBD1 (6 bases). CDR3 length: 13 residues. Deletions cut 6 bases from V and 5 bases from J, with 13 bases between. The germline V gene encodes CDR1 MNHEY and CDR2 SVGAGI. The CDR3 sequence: CASSPGQLYGYTF. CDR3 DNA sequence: TGTGCCAGCAGCCCCGGACAGTTGTATGGCTACACCTTC.

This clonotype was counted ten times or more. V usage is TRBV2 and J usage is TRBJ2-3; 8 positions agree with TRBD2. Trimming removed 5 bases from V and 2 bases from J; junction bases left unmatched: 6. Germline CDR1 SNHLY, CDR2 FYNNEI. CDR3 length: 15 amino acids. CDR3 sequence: CASSPLAAYTDTQYF. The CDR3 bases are TGTGCCAGCAGTCCACTAGCGGCTTACACAGATACGCAGTATTTT.

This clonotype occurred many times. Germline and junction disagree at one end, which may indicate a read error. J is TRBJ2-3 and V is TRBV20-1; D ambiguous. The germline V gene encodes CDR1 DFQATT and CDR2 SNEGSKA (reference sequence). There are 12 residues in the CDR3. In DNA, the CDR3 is TGCAGTGCTAGATCCACTACAGATACGCGGTATTTT. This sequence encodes CSARSTTDTRYF.

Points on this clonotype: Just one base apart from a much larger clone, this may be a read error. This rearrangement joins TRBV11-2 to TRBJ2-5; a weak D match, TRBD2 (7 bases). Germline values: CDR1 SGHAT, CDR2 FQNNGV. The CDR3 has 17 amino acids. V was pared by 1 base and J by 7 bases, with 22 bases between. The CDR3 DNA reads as TGTGCCAGCAGCTTAGTCTGGAGGGGGGGCGACGAAGGGACCCAGTACTTC. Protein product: CASSLVWRGGDEGTQYF.

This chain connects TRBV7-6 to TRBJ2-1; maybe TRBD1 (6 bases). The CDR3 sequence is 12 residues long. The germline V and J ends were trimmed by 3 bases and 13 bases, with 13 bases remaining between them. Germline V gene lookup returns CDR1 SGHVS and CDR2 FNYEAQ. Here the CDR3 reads CASSLDRLAQFF. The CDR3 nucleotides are TGTGCCAGCAGCTTGGACAGACTTGCTCAGTTCTTC. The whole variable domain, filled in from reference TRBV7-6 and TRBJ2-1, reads GAGVSQSPRYKVTKRGQDVALRCDPISGHVSLYWYRQALGQGPEFLTYFNYEAQQDKSGLPNDRFSAERPEGSISTLTIQRTEQRDSAMYRCASSLDRLAQFFGPGTRLTVL.

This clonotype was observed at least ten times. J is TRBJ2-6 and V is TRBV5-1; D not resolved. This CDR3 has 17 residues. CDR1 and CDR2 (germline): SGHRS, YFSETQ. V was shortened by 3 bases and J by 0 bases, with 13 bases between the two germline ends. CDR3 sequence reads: CASSSSTASSGANVLTF. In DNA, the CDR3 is TGCGCCAGCAGCTCTTCGACGGCATCCTCTGGGGCCAACGTCCTGACTTTC.

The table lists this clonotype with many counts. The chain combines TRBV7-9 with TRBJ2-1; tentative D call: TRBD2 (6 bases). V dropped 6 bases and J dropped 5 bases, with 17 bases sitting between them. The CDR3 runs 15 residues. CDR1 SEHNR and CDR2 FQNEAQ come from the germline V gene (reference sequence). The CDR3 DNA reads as TGTGCCAGCAGTTCGACGAGACTAGGTGACAATGAGCAGTTCTTC. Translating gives CASSSTRLGDNEQFF.

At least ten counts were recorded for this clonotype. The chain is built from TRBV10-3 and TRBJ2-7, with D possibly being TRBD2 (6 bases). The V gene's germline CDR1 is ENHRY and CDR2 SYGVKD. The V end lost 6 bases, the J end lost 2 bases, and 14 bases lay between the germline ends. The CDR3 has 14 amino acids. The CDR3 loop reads CAIREGGGTYEQYF. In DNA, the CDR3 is TGTGCCATCAGGGAGGGTGGCGGAACCTACGAGCAGTACTTC.

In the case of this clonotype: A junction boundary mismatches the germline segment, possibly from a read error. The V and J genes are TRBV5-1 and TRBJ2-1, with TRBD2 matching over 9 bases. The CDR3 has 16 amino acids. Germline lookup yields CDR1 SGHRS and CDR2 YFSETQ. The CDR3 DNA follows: TGCGCCAGCAACAGAACCGGGACTAGCCCCTACGATGAGCAGTTCTTC. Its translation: CASNRTGTSPYDEQFF.

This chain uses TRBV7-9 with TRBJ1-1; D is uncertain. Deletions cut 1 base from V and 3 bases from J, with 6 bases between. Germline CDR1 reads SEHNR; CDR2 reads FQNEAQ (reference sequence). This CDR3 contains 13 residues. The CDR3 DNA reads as TGTGCCAGCAGCTTAGACGCACACACTGAAGCTTTCTTT. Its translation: CASSLDAHTEAFF.

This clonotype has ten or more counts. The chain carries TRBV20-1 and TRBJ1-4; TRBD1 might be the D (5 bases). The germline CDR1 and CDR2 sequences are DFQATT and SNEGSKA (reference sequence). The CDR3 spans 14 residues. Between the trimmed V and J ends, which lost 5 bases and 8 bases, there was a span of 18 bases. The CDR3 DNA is TGCAGTGCTGTTCTGGGGTCAGGGAAAGAAAAACTGTTTTTT. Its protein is CSAVLGSGKEKLFF.

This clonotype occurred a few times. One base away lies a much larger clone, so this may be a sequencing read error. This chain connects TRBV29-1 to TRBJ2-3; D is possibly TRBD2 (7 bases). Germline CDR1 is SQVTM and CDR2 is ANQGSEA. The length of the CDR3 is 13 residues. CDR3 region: CGGGRAGTDTQYF. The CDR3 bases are TGCGGCGGGGGCAGGGCCGGCACAGATACGCAGTATTTT.

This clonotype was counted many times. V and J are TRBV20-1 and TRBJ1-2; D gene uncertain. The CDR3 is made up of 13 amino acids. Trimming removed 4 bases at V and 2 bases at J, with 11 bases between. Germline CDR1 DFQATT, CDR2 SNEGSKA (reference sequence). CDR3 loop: CSAINQTNYGYTF. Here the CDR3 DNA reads TGCAGTGCTATAAACCAGACAAACTATGGCTACACCTTC.

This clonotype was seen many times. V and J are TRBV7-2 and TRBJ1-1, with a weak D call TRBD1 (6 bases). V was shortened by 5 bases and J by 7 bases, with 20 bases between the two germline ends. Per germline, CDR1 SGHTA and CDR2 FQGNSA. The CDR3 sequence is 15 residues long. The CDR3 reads CASSPTQGRFGEAFF. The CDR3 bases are TGTGCCAGCAGCCCCACCCAGGGGCGCTTCGGTGAAGCTTTCTTT.

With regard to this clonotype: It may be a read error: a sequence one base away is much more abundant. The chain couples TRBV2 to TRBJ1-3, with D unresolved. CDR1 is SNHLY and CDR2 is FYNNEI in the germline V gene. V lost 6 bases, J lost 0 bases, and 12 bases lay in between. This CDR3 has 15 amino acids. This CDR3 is CASRRPTDSGNTIYF. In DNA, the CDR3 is TGTGCCAGCAGGCGACCGACCGACTCTGGAAACACCATATATTTT.

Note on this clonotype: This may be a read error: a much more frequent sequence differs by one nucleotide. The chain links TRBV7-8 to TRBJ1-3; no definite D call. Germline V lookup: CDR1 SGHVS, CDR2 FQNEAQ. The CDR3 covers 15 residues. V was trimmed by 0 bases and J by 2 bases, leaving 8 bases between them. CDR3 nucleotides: TGTGCCAGCAGCTTAGCAGGGAACCCTGGAAACACCATATATTTT. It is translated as CASSLAGNPGNTIYF.

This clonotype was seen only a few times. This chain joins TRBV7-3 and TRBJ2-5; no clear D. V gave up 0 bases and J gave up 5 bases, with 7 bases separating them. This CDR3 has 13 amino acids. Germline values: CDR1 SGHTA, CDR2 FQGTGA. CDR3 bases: TGTGCCAGCAGCTTAACTATGGGTGAGACCCAGTACTTC. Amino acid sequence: CASSLTMGETQYF.

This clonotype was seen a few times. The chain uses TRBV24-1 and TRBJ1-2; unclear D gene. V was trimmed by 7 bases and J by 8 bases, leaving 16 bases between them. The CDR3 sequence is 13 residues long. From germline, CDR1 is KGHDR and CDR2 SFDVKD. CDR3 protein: CATSMQRGGGYTF. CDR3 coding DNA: TGTGCCACCAGCATGCAACGGGGTGGCGGCTACACCTTC.

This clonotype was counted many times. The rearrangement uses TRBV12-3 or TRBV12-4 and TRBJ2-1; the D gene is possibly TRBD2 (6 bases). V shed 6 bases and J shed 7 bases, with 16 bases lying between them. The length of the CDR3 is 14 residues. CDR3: CASSSFGGLNEQFF. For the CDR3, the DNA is TGTGCCAGCAGCAGCTTCGGGGGATTGAATGAGCAGTTCTTC.

The CDR3 loop is CASCWGGQRNQPQHF. The CDR3 DNA reads as TGTGCCAGCTGTTGGGGGGGACAGAGAAATCAGCCCCAGCATTTT. J is TRBJ1-5 and V is TRBV2; 7 bases are a match to TRBD1. The CDR3 covers 15 residues. Germline values: CDR1 SNHLY, CDR2 FYNNEI. The ends lost 8 bases at V and 4 bases at J; junction bases unmatched: 11.

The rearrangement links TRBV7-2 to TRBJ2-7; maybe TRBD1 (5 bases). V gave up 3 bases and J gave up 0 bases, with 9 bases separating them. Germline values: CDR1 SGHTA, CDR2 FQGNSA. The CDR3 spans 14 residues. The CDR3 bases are TGTGCCAGCAGCTTGGGGCAGAACTCCTACGAGCAGTACTTC. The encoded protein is CASSLGQNSYEQYF.

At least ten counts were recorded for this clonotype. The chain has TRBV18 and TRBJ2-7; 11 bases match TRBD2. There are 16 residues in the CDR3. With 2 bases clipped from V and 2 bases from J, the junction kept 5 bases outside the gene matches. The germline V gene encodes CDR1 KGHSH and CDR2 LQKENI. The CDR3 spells CASSPTVAGGTYEQYF. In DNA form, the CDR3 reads TGTGCCAGCTCACCAACGGTAGCGGGAGGGACCTACGAGCAGTACTTC.